The T cell receptor (beta chain) described here comes from a study of cytomegalovirus exposure and HLA in healthy donors. Researchers ran the PCR with 60 Vbeta and 13 Jbeta primers. Sequenced by immunoSEQ multiplex PCR; TCRdb stores in-frame clones only, minus some. The data hold approximately 150,000 clones, with roughly 80% observed a single time. Germline V gene sequence: CDR1 MNHNS, CDR2 SASEGT. CDR3 size: 15 residues. V gave up 4 bases and J gave up 5 bases; unmatched junction bases: 10. In the case of this clone: The identical CDR3 is also encoded by other nucleotide sequences in the sample.

V usage is TRBV6-1 and J usage is TRBJ1-1; 7 bases are a match to TRBD1. The source material was PBMCs. This sequence originates from a woman younger than 45 in good health and CMV-seropositive. Written as DNA, the CDR3 is TGTGCCAGCAGTGCGCGACAGGGCCTAGAGACTGAAGCTTTCTTT. This gives the protein CASSARQGLETEAFF.